The 21 T cell receptor beta chains below come from one sample, sequenced in a study of T cells after somatic rescue of genetic block. Measured with immunoSEQ multiplex PCR; TCRdb has only the in-frame clones, and not every one. The data contain roughly 71,000 clones, approximately 91% of them singletons. Sequenced input: peripheral blood mononuclear cells (PBMCs). These receptors were collected from a man younger than 45.

V is TRBV19 and J is TRBJ2-1; TRBD2 aligns across 11 bases. The CDR3 contains 17 residues. Trimming took 3 bases from V and 7 from J; bases not matched to a gene: 11. CDR1 is LNHDA, CDR2 SQIVND, per germline (reference sequence). CDR3 region: CASSIDIAGGPANEQFF. The CDR3 DNA is TGTGCCAGTAGTATTGATATAGCGGGAGGGCCGGCGAATGAGCAGTTCTTC.

The V call is TRBV21-1, the J call TRBJ1-5. TRBV21-1 is reported as a pseudogene. This CDR3 is built from 13 residues. Written as DNA, the CDR3 is TGTGCCAGCAGCCAAAGAGCCTACCAGCCCCAGCATTTT. Its protein is CASSQRAYQPQHF.

V is TRBV5-4 and J is TRBJ1-3; D perhaps matches TRBD1 (5 bases). Per germline, CDR1 SGHNT and CDR2 YYREEE (reference sequence). This CDR3 is built from 14 residues. V lost 4 bases and J lost 0, with 8 bases in between. In nucleotides, the CDR3 is TGTGCCAGCAGCCAGGGCCTCTCTGGAAACACCATATATTTT. Protein product: CASSQGLSGNTIYF.

The chain couples TRBV6-6 to TRBJ1-2; tentative D call: TRBD1 (5 bases). Trimming cost V 2 bases and J 4 bases, with 11 bases left between them. CDR3 length: 14 residues. Germline values: CDR1 MNHNY, CDR2 SVGAGI (reference sequence). The CDR3 protein is CASSYRHGGYGYTF. In DNA form, the CDR3 reads TGTGCCAGCAGTTACCGGCACGGGGGCTATGGCTACACCTTC.

The chain joins TRBV5-8 to TRBJ1-5, with D maybe TRBD1 (5 bases). With 3 bases removed from V and 4 bases from J, the gap between germline ends came to 14 bases. The CDR3 loop spans 15 amino acids. Germline V gives CDR1 SGHTS, CDR2 YDEGEE. The CDR3, as DNA: TGTGCCAGCAGCTGGGGGGTTGCAGGGAATCAGCCCCAGCATTTT. This encodes CASSWGVAGNQPQHF.

The rearrangement joins TRBV4-1 to TRBJ1-1, with D possibly matching TRBD1 (5 bases). The CDR3 covers 15 residues. Germline-derived CDR1 and CDR2 are MGHRA and YSYEKL. The germline V and J ends were trimmed by 1 base and 3 bases, with 12 bases remaining between them. This CDR3 reads CASSQVLGPHTEAFF. The CDR3 nucleotides are TGCGCCAGCAGCCAAGTATTGGGACCTCACACTGAAGCTTTCTTT.

A single count supports this clone. This rearrangement joins TRBV7-3 to TRBJ2-2; D may be TRBD2 (5 bases). V lost 0 bases, J lost 7 bases, and 9 bases lay in between. Per germline, CDR1 SGHTA and CDR2 FQGTGA. CDR3 length: 14 residues. The CDR3 loop reads CASSLTSGGGELFF. CDR3 nucleotide sequence: TGTGCCAGCAGCTTAACGAGCGGAGGCGGGGAGCTGTTTTTT.

The V gene is TRBV7-8, the J gene TRBJ2-3; D is uncertain. CDR3 length: 14 amino acids. Germline V gene sequence: CDR1 SGHVS, CDR2 FQNEAQ. V was trimmed by 5 bases and J by 3 bases, leaving 12 bases between them. CDR3 coding DNA: TGTGCCAGCAGCGCTACCCCTAGTACAGATACGCAGTATTTT. As protein: CASSATPSTDTQYF. The full variable domain, in which reference TRBV7-8 and TRBJ2-3 provide the parts outside the CDR3, is GAGVSQSPRYKVAKRGQDVALRCDPISGHVSLFWYQQALGQGPEFLTYFQNEAQLDKSGLPSDRFFAERPEGSVSTLKIQRTQQEDSAVYLCASSATPSTDTQYFGPGTRLTVL.

The chain couples TRBV11-2 to TRBJ2-5; D unresolved. CDR1 is SGHAT, CDR2 FQNNGV, per germline. Trimming removed 0 bases at V and 4 bases at J, with 12 bases between. CDR3 length: 15 amino acids. DNA of the CDR3: TGTGCCAGCAGCTTAGATTCCCCCAGAGGAGAGACCCAGTACTTC. As protein: CASSLDSPRGETQYF. Using reference TRBV11-2 and TRBJ2-5 for the parts outside the CDR3, the full variable domain is EAGVAQSPRYKIIEKRQSVAFWCNPISGHATLYWYQQILGQGPKLLIQFQNNGVVDDSQLPKDRFSAERLKGVDSTLKIQPAKLEDSAVYLCASSLDSPRGETQYFGPGTRLLVL.

The V gene is TRBV19, the J gene TRBJ2-1; 7 bases are a match to TRBD1. The CDR3 contains 12 residues. Germline trimming cut 6 bases from V and 8 bases from J; bases unmatched to any gene: 4. CDR1 LNHDA and CDR2 SQIVND come from the germline V gene (reference sequence). The DNA for the CDR3 is TGTGCCAGTAGGAACAGGGGCGATGAGCAGTTCTTC. It translates to CASRNRGDEQFF.

This chain links TRBV18 with TRBJ1-1; D is ambiguous. The CDR3 length is 14 residues. Germline loops: CDR1 KGHSH, CDR2 LQKENI. With 6 bases removed from V and 4 bases from J, the gap between germline ends came to 15 bases. The CDR3 loop reads CASSITKGGTEAFF. As DNA, the CDR3 is TGTGCCAGCTCTATAACCAAGGGTGGCACTGAAGCTTTCTTT.

The chain employs TRBV11-2 and TRBJ2-7; D uncertain. The germline V gene has CDR1 SGHAT and CDR2 FQNNGV. Trimming took off 3 bases at V and 1 base at J, with 13 bases between the two ends. The CDR3 has 15 residues. CDR3 in DNA: TGTGCCAGCAGCTTTGCTGGCGGTAGTTCCTACGAGCAGTACTTC. Translation gives CASSFAGGSSYEQYF.

The chain uses TRBV19 and TRBJ2-7, with TRBD1 matching over 8 bases. J was trimmed by 6 bases and V by 5 bases; bases with no gene match: 9. Germline V gene sequence: CDR1 LNHDA, CDR2 SQIVND (reference sequence). The CDR3 sequence is 14 residues long. As DNA, the CDR3 is TGTGCCAGTAGTTTCCTAGCAGGGGGCGGCGAGCAGTACTTC. Translated: CASSFLAGGGEQYF.

The chain joins TRBV25-1 to TRBJ2-5; D is perhaps TRBD2 (6 bases). Germline CDR1 MGHDK, CDR2 SYGVNS. V lost 2 bases to trimming and J lost 0 bases, with 7 bases between them. The CDR3 sequence is 14 residues long. Written as DNA, the CDR3 is TGTGCCAGCAGTGAACGGGGGTACCAAGAGACCCAGTACTTC. This translates into CASSERGYQETQYF. Full variable domain (missing parts from reference TRBV25-1 and TRBJ2-5): EADIYQTPRYLVIGTGKKITLECSQTMGHDKMYWYQQDPGMELHLIHYSYGVNSTEKGDLSSESTVSRIRTEHFPLTLESARPSHTSQYLCASSERGYQETQYFGPGTRLLVL.

The chain joins TRBV5-1 to TRBJ2-6, with D uncertain. There are 16 residues in the CDR3. V was trimmed by 0 bases and J by 1 base, leaving 8 bases between them. The germline V gene has CDR1 SGHRS and CDR2 YFSETQ. Written as DNA, the CDR3 is TGCGCCAGCAGCTTGGTGGCAGGTTCTGGGGCCAACGTCCTGACTTTC. Protein: CASSLVAGSGANVLTF.

V is TRBV5-1 and J is TRBJ2-2; D call uncertain. Germline-derived CDR1 and CDR2 are SGHRS and YFSETQ. The V end lost 1 base, the J end lost 5 bases, and 12 bases lay between the germline ends. This CDR3 spans 15 amino acids. The CDR3 loop reads CASSLPYTVTGELFF. As DNA, the CDR3 is TGCGCCAGCAGCTTGCCGTATACGGTTACCGGGGAGCTGTTTTTT.

The CDR3 coding sequence is TGTGCCAGCAGCTGGGGACAGGGGGACAATGAGCAGTTCTTC. It codes for CASSWGQGDNEQFF. V is TRBV5-4 and J is TRBJ2-1, with 11 nucleotides matching TRBD1. V lost 3 bases to trimming and J lost 5 bases; unmatched junction nucleotides: 1. Germline V gene sequence: CDR1 SGHNT, CDR2 YYREEE (reference sequence). The CDR3 consists of 14 residues.

This rearrangement joins TRBV28 to TRBJ2-3; no clear D. The CDR3 is 12 amino acids. CDR1 and CDR2 from the germline V gene are MDHEN and SYDVKM. The V end lost 4 bases, the J end lost 2 bases, and 4 bases lay between the germline ends. CDR3 nucleotide sequence: TGTGCCAGCAGTTCATACACAGATACGCAGTATTTT. Amino acid sequence: CASSSYTDTQYF.

The gene calls are TRBV30 and TRBJ1-5; no clear D. CDR1 and CDR2 (germline): GTSNPN, SVGIG (reference sequence). This CDR3 is 13 amino acids long. The ends were cut back, 5 bases at V and 5 bases at J, with 13 bases in the middle. CDR3 DNA: TGTGCCTGGGCGGGTGGGCTGCATCAGCCCCAGCATTTT. It specifies CAWAGGLHQPQHF.

The genes are TRBV4-2 and TRBJ2-3, with 11 bases lining up with TRBD2. J gave up 3 bases and V 5 bases, and 13 bases lay outside the gene matches. This CDR3 has 18 amino acids. The germline gives CDR1 LGHNA, CDR2 YNFKEQ. The CDR3 protein is CASSAGLAGLPLTDTQYF. The CDR3 nucleotides read TGTGCCAGCAGCGCCGGACTAGCGGGCTTACCCCTAACAGATACGCAGTATTTT.

The rearrangement uses TRBV5-1 and TRBJ1-2; no definite D call. The germline CDR1 and CDR2 sequences are SGHRS and YFSETQ. With 0 bases removed from V and 8 bases from J, the gap between germline ends came to 14 bases. The CDR3 sequence is 14 residues long. The chain's CDR3 is CASSLDGPSVGYTF. As DNA, the CDR3 is TGCGCCAGCAGCTTGGACGGACCCTCTGTGGGCTACACCTTC.